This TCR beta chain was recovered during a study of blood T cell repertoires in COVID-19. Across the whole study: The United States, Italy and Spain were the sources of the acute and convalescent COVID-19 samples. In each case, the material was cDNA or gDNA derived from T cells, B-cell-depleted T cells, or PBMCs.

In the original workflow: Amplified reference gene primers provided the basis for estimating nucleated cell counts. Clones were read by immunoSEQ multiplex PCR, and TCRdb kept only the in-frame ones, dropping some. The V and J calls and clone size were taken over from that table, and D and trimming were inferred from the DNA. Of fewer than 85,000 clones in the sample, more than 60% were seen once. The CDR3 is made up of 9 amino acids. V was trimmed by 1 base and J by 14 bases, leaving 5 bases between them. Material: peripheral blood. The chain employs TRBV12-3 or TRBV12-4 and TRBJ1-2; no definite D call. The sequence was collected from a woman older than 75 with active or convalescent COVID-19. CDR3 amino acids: CASSLETTF. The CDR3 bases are TGTGCCAGCAGTTTAGAGACTACCTTC.